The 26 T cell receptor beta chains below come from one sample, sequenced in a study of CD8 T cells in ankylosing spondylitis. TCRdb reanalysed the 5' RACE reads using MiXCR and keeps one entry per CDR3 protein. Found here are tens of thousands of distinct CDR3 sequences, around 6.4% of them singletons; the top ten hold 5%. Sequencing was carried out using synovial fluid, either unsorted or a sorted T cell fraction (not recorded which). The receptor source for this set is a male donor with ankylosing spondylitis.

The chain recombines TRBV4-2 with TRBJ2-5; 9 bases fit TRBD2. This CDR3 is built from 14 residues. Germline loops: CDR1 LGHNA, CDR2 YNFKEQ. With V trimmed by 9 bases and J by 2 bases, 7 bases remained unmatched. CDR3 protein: CARRKLAGQETQYF. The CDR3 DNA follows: TGTGCCAGACGAAAGCTAGCGGGACAAGAGACCCAGTACTTC.

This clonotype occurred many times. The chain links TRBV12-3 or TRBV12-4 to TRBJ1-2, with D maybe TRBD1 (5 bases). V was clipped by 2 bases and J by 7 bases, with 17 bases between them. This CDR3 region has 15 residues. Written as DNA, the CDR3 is TGTGCCAGCAGTTTAACCGGGACGTCGATGGGTGGCTACACCTTC. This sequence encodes CASSLTGTSMGGYTF.

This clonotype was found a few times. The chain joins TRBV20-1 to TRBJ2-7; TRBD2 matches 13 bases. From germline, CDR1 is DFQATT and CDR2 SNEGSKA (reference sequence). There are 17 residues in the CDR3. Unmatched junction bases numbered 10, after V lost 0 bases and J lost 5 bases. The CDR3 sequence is CSARDRRTSGSINEQYF. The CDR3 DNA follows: TGCAGTGCTAGAGATCGTCGGACTAGCGGGAGCATCAACGAGCAGTACTTC.

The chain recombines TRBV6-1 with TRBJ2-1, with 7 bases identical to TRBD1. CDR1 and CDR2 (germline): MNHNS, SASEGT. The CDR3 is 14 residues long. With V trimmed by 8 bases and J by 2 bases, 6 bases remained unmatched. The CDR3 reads CASRDSLTYNEQFF. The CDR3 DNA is TGTGCCAGCCGGGACAGCCTCACCTACAATGAGCAGTTCTTC.

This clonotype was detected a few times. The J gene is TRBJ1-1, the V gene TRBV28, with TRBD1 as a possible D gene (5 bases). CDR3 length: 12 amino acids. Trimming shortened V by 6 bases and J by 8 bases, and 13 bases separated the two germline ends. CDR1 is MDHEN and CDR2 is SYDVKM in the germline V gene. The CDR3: CASSHGDGEAFF. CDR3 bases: TGTGCCAGCAGCCACGGGGACGGCGAAGCTTTCTTT.

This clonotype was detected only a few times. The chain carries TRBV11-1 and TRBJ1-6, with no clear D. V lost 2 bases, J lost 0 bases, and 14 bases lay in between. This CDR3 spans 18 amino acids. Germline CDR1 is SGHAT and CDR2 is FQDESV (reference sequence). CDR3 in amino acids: CASSLSIAVRSYNSPLHF. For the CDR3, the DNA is TGTGCCAGCAGCTTATCCATTGCGGTCCGCTCCTATAATTCACCCCTCCACTTT.

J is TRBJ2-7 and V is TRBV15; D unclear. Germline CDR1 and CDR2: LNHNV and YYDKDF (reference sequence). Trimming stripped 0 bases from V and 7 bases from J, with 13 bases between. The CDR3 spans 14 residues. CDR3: CATSRDGWASEQYF. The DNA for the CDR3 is TGTGCCACCAGCAGAGATGGGTGGGCGAGTGAGCAGTACTTC.

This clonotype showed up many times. CDR3 region: CSAYLLQGEIYGYTF. In DNA, the CDR3 is TGCAGTGCTTATCTTCTACAGGGAGAAATCTATGGCTACACCTTC. The chain couples TRBV20-1 to TRBJ1-2; D possibly corresponds to TRBD1 (6 bases). The length of the CDR3 is 15 residues. V shed 5 bases and J shed 4 bases, with 20 bases lying between them. The germline V gene encodes CDR1 DFQATT and CDR2 SNEGSKA (reference sequence).

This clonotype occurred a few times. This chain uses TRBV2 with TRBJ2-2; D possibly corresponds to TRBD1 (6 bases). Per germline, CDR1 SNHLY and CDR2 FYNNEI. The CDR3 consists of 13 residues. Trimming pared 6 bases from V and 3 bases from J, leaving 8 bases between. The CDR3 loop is CASRDSYTGELFF. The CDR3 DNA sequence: TGTGCCAGCAGGGACAGTTACACCGGGGAGCTGTTTTTT.

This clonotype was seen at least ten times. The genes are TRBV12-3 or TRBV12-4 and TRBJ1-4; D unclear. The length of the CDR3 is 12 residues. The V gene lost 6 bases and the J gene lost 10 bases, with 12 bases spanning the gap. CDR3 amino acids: CASSPWEPKLFF. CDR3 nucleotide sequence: TGTGCCAGCAGCCCATGGGAACCAAAACTGTTTTTT.

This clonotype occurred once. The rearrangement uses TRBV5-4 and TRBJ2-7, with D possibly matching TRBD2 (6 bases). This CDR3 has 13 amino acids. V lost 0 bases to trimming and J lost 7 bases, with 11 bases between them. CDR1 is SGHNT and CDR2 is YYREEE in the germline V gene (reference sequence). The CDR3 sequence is CASSLAGVREQYF. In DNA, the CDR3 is TGTGCCAGCAGCTTGGCGGGGGTTCGGGAGCAGTACTTC.

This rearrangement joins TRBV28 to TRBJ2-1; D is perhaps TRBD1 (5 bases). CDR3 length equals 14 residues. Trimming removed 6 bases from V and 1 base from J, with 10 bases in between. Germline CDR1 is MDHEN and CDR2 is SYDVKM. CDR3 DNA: TGTGCCAGCAGAATCCAGGGATCCTACAATGAGCAGTTCTTC. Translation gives CASRIQGSYNEQFF.

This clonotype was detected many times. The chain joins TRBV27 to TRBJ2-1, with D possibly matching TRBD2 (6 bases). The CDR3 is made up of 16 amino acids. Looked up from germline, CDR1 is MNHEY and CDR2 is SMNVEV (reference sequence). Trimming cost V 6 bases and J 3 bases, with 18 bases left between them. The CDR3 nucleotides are TGTGCCAGCAGGGCCAGGAGCGGAGGGATCTACAATGAGCAGTTCTTC. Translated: CASRARSGGIYNEQFF.

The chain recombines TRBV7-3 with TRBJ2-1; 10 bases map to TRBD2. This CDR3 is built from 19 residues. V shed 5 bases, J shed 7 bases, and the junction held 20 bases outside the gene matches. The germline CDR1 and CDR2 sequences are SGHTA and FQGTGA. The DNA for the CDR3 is TGTGCCAGCAGCAAACAGGCTAGCGGGAGAGGGGGGCTGCGGAATGAGCAGTTCTTC. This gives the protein CASSKQASGRGGLRNEQFF. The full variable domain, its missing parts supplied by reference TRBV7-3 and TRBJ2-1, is GAGVSQTPSNKVTEKGKYVELRCDPISGHTALYWYRQSLGQGPEFLIYFQGTGAADDSGLPNDRFFAVRPEGSVSTLKIQRTERGDSAVYLCASSKQASGRGGLRNEQFFGPGTRLTVL.

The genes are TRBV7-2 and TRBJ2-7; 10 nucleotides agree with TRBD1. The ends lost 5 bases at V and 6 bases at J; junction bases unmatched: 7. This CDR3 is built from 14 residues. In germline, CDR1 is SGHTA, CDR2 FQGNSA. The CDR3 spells CASSRDRGWGEQYF. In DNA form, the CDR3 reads TGTGCCAGCAGCCGGGACAGGGGCTGGGGCGAGCAGTACTTC. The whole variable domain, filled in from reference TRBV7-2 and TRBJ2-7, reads GAGVSQSPSNKVTEKGKDVELRCDPISGHTALYWYRQSLGQGLEFLIYFQGNSAPDKSGLPSDRFSAERTGGSVSTLTIQRTQQEDSAVYLCASSRDRGWGEQYFGPGTRLTVT.

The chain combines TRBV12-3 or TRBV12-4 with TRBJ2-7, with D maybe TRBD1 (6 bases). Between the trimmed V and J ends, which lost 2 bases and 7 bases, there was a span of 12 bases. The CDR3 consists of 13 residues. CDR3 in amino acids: CASSLSGGGEQYF. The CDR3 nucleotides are TGTGCCAGCAGTTTAAGTGGGGGCGGTGAGCAGTACTTC.

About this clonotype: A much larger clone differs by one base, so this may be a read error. The CDR3 bases are TGTGCCAGCAGCTTTACAGTGGGTGAGACCCAGTACTTC. As protein: CASSFTVGETQYF. V and J are TRBV7-2 and TRBJ2-5; no definite D call. CDR1 and CDR2 (germline): SGHTA, FQGNSA. V was cut by 3 bases and J by 5 bases, with 10 bases left in between. This CDR3 comprises 13 residues.

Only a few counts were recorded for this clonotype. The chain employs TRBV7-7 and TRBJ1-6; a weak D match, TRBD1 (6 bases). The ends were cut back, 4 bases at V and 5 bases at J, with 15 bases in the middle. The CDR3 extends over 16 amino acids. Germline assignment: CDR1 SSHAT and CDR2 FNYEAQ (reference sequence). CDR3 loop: CASSCREGGDNSPLHF. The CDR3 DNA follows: TGTGCCAGCAGCTGTAGAGAAGGGGGAGATAATTCACCCCTCCACTTT.

As DNA, the CDR3 is TGTGCCGGGCGTGAGCGGACGTCCGCAGAGACCCAGTACTTC. It is translated as CAGRERTSAETQYF. The V gene is TRBV2, the J gene TRBJ2-5, with TRBD2 as a possible D gene (5 bases). The CDR3 covers 14 residues. Germline CDR1 SNHLY, CDR2 FYNNEI. Trimming cost V 11 bases and J 4 bases, with 20 bases left between them.

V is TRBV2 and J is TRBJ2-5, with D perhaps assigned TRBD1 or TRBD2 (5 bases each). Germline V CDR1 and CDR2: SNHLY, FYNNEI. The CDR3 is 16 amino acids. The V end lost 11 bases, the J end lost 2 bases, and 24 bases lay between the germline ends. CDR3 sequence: CAVSTPRWGRQETQYF. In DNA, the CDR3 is TGTGCCGTCTCCACCCCCCGTTGGGGGAGACAAGAGACCCAGTACTTC.

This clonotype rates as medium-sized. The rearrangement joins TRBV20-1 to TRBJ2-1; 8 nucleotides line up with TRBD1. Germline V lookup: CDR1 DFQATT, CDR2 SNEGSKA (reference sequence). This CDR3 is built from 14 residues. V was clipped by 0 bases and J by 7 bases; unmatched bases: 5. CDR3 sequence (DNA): TGCAGTGCTAGAGATTGGACAGGGTTAAATGAGCAGTTCTTC. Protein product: CSARDWTGLNEQFF.

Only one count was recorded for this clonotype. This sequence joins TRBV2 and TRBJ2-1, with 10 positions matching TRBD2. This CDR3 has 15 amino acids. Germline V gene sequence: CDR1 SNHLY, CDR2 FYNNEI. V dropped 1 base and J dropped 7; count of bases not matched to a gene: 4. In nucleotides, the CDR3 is TGTGCCAGCAGTGAAGAAGCGGGAGGGAGAAATGAGCAGTTCTTC. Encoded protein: CASSEEAGGRNEQFF.

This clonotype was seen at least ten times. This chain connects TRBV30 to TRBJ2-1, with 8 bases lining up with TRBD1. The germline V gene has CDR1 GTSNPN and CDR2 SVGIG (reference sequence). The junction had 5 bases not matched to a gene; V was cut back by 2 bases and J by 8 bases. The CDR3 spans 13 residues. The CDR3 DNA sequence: TGTGCCTGGAGTCGACAGGGGAGAGATGAGCAGTTCTTC. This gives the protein CAWSRQGRDEQFF.

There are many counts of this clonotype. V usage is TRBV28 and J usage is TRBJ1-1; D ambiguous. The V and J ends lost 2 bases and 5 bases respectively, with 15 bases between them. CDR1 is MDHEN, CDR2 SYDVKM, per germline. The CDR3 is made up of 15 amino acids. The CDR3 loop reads CASSLRSRRGTEAFF. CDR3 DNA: TGTGCCAGCAGTTTAAGGAGCCGAAGAGGGACTGAAGCTTTCTTT.

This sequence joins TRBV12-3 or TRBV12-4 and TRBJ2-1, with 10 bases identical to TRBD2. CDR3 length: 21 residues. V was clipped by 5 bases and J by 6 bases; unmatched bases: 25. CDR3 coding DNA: TGTGCCAGCAGTCTATACGAGCGGGAGGGCCACCCATGGCTTCTCGTCAATGAGCAGTTCTTC. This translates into CASSLYEREGHPWLLVNEQFF.

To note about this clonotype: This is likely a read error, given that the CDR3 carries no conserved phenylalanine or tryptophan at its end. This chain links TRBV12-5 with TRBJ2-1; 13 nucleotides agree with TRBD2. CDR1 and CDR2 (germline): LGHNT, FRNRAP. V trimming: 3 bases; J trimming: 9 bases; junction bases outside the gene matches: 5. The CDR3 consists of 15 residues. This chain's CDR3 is CASGLGLAGVTEQFL. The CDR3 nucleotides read TGTGCTAGTGGTTTAGGACTAGCGGGAGTGACTGAGCAGTTCCTC.